The 27 T cell receptor beta chains listed next were all sequenced from one sample in a study of blood T cell repertoires in COVID-19. TCRdb's copy holds only in-frame clones and misses some; the assay was immunoSEQ multiplex PCR. The table lists about 480,000 clones, more than 70% of them singletons. Sequencing was done on a sample of peripheral blood. The receptors were gathered from a woman aged 45-65 years with COVID-19, enrolled during active disease.

This rearrangement joins TRBV10-3 to TRBJ1-2, with 11 nucleotides matching TRBD1. The CDR3 covers 14 residues. V shed 10 bases and J 0 bases; nucleotides not matched to a gene: 4. Per the germline V gene, CDR1 is ENHRY and CDR2 is SYGVKD. The CDR3 DNA is TGTGCCAGCGGACAGGGGGCAGCTAACTATGGCTACACCTTC. The encoded protein is CASGQGAANYGYTF.

The chain is built from TRBV6-2 or TRBV6-3 and TRBJ1-1; 7 bases agree with TRBD1. V lost 0 bases to trimming and J lost 4 bases; unmatched junction nucleotides: 11. The CDR3 runs 17 residues. The germline V gene has CDR1 MNHEY and CDR2 SVGEGT. This CDR3 is CASSYSWAGGVGTEAFF. CDR3 DNA sequence: TGTGCCAGCAGTTACTCGTGGGCAGGGGGAGTGGGCACTGAAGCTTTCTTT.

The rearrangement uses TRBV6-5 and TRBJ2-7; TRBD1 agrees at 10 bases. This CDR3 comprises 15 residues. Germline CDR1 reads MNHEY; CDR2 reads SVGAGI. Unmatched junction bases numbered 4, after V lost 4 bases and J lost 1 base. The CDR3 loop is CASSLRGQGSYEQYF. DNA for the CDR3: TGTGCCAGCAGTTTGAGGGGACAGGGGTCCTACGAGCAGTACTTC.

The chain joins TRBV24-1 to TRBJ2-6; perhaps TRBD2 as D (6 bases). CDR3 length: 17 amino acids. V dropped 2 bases and J dropped 0 bases, with 10 bases sitting between them. Per the germline V gene, CDR1 is KGHDR and CDR2 is SFDVKD. The CDR3 sequence is CATSDSGEPSGANVLTF. The DNA for the CDR3 is TGTGCCACCAGTGATTCGGGGGAGCCCTCTGGGGCCAACGTCCTGACTTTC.

The rearrangement links TRBV2 to TRBJ1-1; 8 positions match TRBD1. V dropped 5 bases and J dropped 3; count of bases not matched to a gene: 5. This CDR3 is 14 amino acids long. Per the germline V gene, CDR1 is SNHLY and CDR2 is FYNNEI. The CDR3 sequence: CASSLSQGDTEAFF. As DNA, the CDR3 is TGTGCCAGCAGTCTCTCACAGGGGGACACTGAAGCTTTCTTT.

The V gene is TRBV6-5, the J gene TRBJ1-1, with 12 bases identical to TRBD1. V lost 4 bases to trimming and J lost 6 bases; unmatched junction nucleotides: 9. In germline, CDR1 is MNHEY, CDR2 SVGAGI. CDR3 size: 16 residues. The DNA of the CDR3 is TGTGCCAGCAGTTGGGGGACAGGGGGCGCATTATCTGAAGCTTTCTTT. Translation: CASSWGTGGALSEAFF.

The chain has TRBV18 and TRBJ2-5; 10 positions agree with TRBD2. With V trimmed by 3 bases and J by 5 bases, 9 bases remained unmatched. This CDR3 comprises 16 residues. CDR1 and CDR2 from the germline V gene are KGHSH and LQKENI. CDR3 amino acids: CASSPPASGGVETQYF. CDR3 DNA: TGTGCCAGCTCACCCCCTGCTAGCGGGGGTGTCGAGACCCAGTACTTC.

This rearrangement joins TRBV5-1 to TRBJ1-1; D unresolved. Trimming shortened V by 2 bases and J by 0 bases, and 11 bases separated the two germline ends. The CDR3 extends over 15 amino acids. Germline-derived CDR1 and CDR2 are SGHRS and YFSETQ. CDR3 nucleotide sequence: TGCGCCAGCAGCTTCGGGGATTCCATGAACACTGAAGCTTTCTTT. Its translation is CASSFGDSMNTEAFF.

J is TRBJ2-7 and V is TRBV30; D is possibly TRBD1 (5 bases). CDR1 and CDR2 (germline): GTSNPN, SVGIG (reference sequence). The length of the CDR3 is 12 residues. Trimming stripped 5 bases from V and 5 bases from J, with 13 bases between. The CDR3 nucleotides read TGTGCCTGGTTTAAGGGGTTCGACGAGCAGTACTTC. Protein: CAWFKGFDEQYF.

DNA for the CDR3: TGTGCCAGCACCCCCGGGGGACAGGGGATAGCTGGCTACACCTTC. Translating gives CASTPGGQGIAGYTF. The chain links TRBV28 to TRBJ1-2; 10 bases line up with TRBD1. Trimming took 7 bases from V and 7 from J; bases not matched to a gene: 12. Germline V gene sequence: CDR1 MDHEN, CDR2 SYDVKM. This CDR3 is 15 amino acids long.

The rearrangement links TRBV10-1 to TRBJ2-1, with 11 bases lining up with TRBD2. The CDR3 is 17 residues long. Germline V gives CDR1 WNHNN, CDR2 SYGVQD (reference sequence). The J segment lost 2 bases and the V segment lost 3 bases, leaving 6 bases of the junction unmatched. The CDR3 reads CASSDPLAGGTYNEQFF. CDR3 nucleotides: TGCGCCAGCAGTGATCCGCTAGCGGGGGGTACCTACAATGAGCAGTTCTTC.

The rearrangement links TRBV6-5 to TRBJ1-2; possible D gene TRBD1, 6 bases. CDR3 size: 14 residues. V gave up 5 bases and J gave up 4 bases, with 14 bases separating them. The V gene's germline CDR1 is MNHEY and CDR2 SVGAGI. CDR3 sequence reads: CASSRDTGSYGYTF. CDR3 DNA: TGTGCCAGCAGTCGCGACACAGGGAGCTATGGCTACACCTTC.

V is TRBV5-1 and J is TRBJ1-2; 7 bases fit TRBD1. In germline, CDR1 is SGHRS, CDR2 YFSETQ. Unmatched junction bases numbered 13, after V lost 0 bases and J lost 2 bases. The CDR3 loop spans 18 amino acids. For the CDR3, the DNA is TGCGCCAGCAGCTTGGGGGGCAGTCCGGGACAGATAAACTATGGCTACACCTTC. This encodes CASSLGGSPGQINYGYTF.

This clone showed up just once. The chain carries TRBV28 and TRBJ1-2, with D possibly matching TRBD1 (5 bases). Per germline, CDR1 MDHEN and CDR2 SYDVKM. V lost 7 bases to trimming and J lost 6 bases, with 21 bases between them. The length of the CDR3 is 15 residues. The CDR3 DNA reads TGTGCCAGCAATATTCTCCTGGGGGGTCCGCATGGCTACACCTTC. It translates to CASNILLGGPHGYTF.

Written as DNA, the CDR3 is TGCGCCAGCAGCTTACTGAGAACCGGGGAGCTGTTTTTT. Its protein product is CASSLLRTGELFF. The V and J genes are TRBV5-1 and TRBJ2-2; D call uncertain. Trimming removed 2 bases from V and 5 bases from J, with 7 bases in between. The CDR3 is made up of 13 amino acids. Germline V CDR1 and CDR2: SGHRS, YFSETQ.

The V and J genes are TRBV7-2 and TRBJ1-1, with D possibly TRBD1 on 5 matching bases. The length of the CDR3 is 14 residues. The V end was cut by 5 bases, the J end by 6 bases, with 16 bases between. Germline V gene data show CDR1 as SGHTA and CDR2 as FQGNSA. The CDR3 nucleotides are TGTGCCAGCAGCCCTCCTCAGTCGGGGGCTGAAGCTTTCTTT. Protein product: CASSPPQSGAEAFF.

As concerns this clone: Additional DNA sequences in this sample encode the identical CDR3. The rearrangement links TRBV7-9 to TRBJ2-3; TRBD2 matches at 8 bases. With 2 bases clipped from V and 0 bases from J, the junction kept 1 base outside the gene matches. Per the germline V gene, CDR1 is SEHNR and CDR2 is FQNEAQ (reference sequence). This CDR3 has 15 residues. The CDR3 protein is CASSLSGGSTDTQYF. CDR3 DNA sequence: TGTGCCAGCAGCTTAAGCGGGGGTAGCACAGATACGCAGTATTTT.

V gene TRBV7-9 combines with J gene TRBJ1-3; D may be TRBD1 (5 bases). Trimming stripped 5 bases from V and 1 base from J, with 18 bases between. CDR3 length: 17 amino acids. Germline loops: CDR1 SEHNR, CDR2 FQNEAQ (reference sequence). CDR3 in amino acids: CASSREGVSRSGNTIYF. The CDR3 region has the DNA TGTGCCAGCAGCCGAGAAGGGGTCTCTCGGTCTGGAAACACCATATATTTT.

This clone was picked up a small number of times. The genes are TRBV10-3 and TRBJ1-3, with D perhaps TRBD1 (5 bases). The length of the CDR3 is 16 residues. V dropped 8 bases and J dropped 4 bases, with 21 bases sitting between them. Germline CDR1 reads ENHRY; CDR2 reads SYGVKD. The CDR3 DNA reads as TGTGCCATCTCACCGTCCCTGGGACTCGCCGGAAACACCATATATTTT. Protein sequence: CAISPSLGLAGNTIYF.

This chain joins TRBV7-2 and TRBJ1-2; no firm D call. This CDR3 comprises 14 residues. Germline loops: CDR1 SGHTA, CDR2 FQGNSA. The germline V and J ends were trimmed by 5 bases and 5 bases, with 15 bases remaining between them. The CDR3 region has the DNA TGTGCCAGCAGCCCAACCCGTCCGGAGTATGGCTACACCTTC. Its translation: CASSPTRPEYGYTF. The full variable domain, completed using reference TRBV7-2 and TRBJ1-2, is GAGVSQSPSNKVTEKGKDVELRCDPISGHTALYWYRQSLGQGLEFLIYFQGNSAPDKSGLPSDRFSAERTGGSVSTLTIQRTQQEDSAVYLCASSPTRPEYGYTFGSGTRLTVV.

The CDR3 loop is CASSYVLAVSTDTQYF. In nucleotides, the CDR3 is TGTGCCAGCAGTTACGTTCTAGCGGTGAGCACAGATACGCAGTATTTT. V and J are TRBV6-2 or TRBV6-3 and TRBJ2-3; 7 nucleotides match TRBD2. Germline CDR1 and CDR2: MNHEY and SVGEGT. This CDR3 is 16 amino acids long. V gave up 2 bases and J gave up 0 bases; unmatched junction bases: 5.

V gene TRBV29-1 combines with J gene TRBJ1-4, with D perhaps matching TRBD1 (6 bases). Trimming cost V 4 bases and J 0 bases, with 6 bases left between them. From germline, CDR1 is SQVTM and CDR2 ANQGSEA. This CDR3 region has 13 residues. Written as DNA, the CDR3 is TGCAGCGTTGGGGGGCCAACTAATGAAAAACTGTTTTTT. This translates into CSVGGPTNEKLFF.

This clone came up once. The chain employs TRBV11-2 and TRBJ2-7, with TRBD2 identical over 8 bases. The CDR3 is made up of 14 amino acids. The trim removed 4 bases at V and 6 bases at J, leaving 8 bases unmatched. Germline V lookup: CDR1 SGHAT, CDR2 FQNNGV. CDR3 nucleotides: TGTGCCAGCAGCTACTCACTAGCGGATCGCGAGCAGTACTTC. This codes for CASSYSLADREQYF.

This clone was detected only a few times. The chain recombines TRBV7-9 with TRBJ1-1; possible D gene TRBD1, 6 bases. The germline V gene has CDR1 SEHNR and CDR2 FQNEAQ (reference sequence). V dropped 4 bases and J dropped 4 bases, with 13 bases sitting between them. The CDR3 loop spans 14 amino acids. CDR3 nucleotides: TGTGCCAGCAGCTACCACAGGGAAGGCACTGAAGCTTTCTTT. Its protein is CASSYHREGTEAFF.

This clone was counted ten times or more. The genes are TRBV3-1 (or the pseudogene TRBV3-2) and TRBJ2-3, with 9 bases aligning to TRBD2. The germline V gene has CDR1 LGHDT and CDR2 YNNKEL (reference sequence). The CDR3 has 17 amino acids. J gave up 1 base and V 4 bases, and 9 bases lay outside the gene matches. The CDR3 loop reads CASSPQRTSVGTDTQYF. Here the CDR3 DNA reads TGTGCCAGCAGCCCCCAAAGGACTAGCGTGGGCACAGATACGCAGTATTTT.

The gene calls are TRBV28 and TRBJ1-2, with D hard to call. Germline V gene data show CDR1 as MDHEN and CDR2 as SYDVKM. The V gene lost 2 bases and the J gene lost 1 base, with 8 bases spanning the gap. The CDR3 runs 14 residues. The CDR3 bases are TGTGCCAGCAGTTTAAGCCCTCTTAACTATGGCTACACCTTC. This codes for CASSLSPLNYGYTF.

J is TRBJ1-1 and V is TRBV7-6, with D perhaps matching TRBD1 (5 bases). Trimming shortened V by 1 base and J by 1 base, and 13 bases separated the two germline ends. The CDR3 runs to 16 residues. Germline assignment: CDR1 SGHVS and CDR2 FNYEAQ. The CDR3 DNA follows: TGTGCCAGCAGCTTAGGGGGCGGACCGCCGAACACTGAAGCTTTCTTT. Its protein is CASSLGGGPPNTEAFF. Complete variable domain (other parts from reference TRBV7-6 and TRBJ1-1): GAGVSQSPRYKVTKRGQDVALRCDPISGHVSLYWYRQALGQGPEFLTYFNYEAQQDKSGLPNDRFSAERPEGSISTLTIQRTEQRDSAMYRCASSLGGGPPNTEAFFGQGTRLTVV.